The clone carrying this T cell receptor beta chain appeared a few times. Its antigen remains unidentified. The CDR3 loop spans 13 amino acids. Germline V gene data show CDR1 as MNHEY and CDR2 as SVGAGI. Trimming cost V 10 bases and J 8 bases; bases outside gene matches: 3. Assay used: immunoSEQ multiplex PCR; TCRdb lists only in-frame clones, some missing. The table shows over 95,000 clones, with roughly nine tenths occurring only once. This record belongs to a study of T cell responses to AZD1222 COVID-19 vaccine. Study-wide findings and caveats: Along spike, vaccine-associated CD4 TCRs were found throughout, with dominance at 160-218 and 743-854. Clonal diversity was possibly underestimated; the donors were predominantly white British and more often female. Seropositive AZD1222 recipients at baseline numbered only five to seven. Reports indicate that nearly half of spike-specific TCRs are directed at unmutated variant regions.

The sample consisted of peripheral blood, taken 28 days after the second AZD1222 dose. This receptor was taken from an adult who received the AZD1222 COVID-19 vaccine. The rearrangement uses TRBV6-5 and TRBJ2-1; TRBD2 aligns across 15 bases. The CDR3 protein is CATRTSGRDEQFF. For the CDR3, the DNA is TGTGCCACCCGGACTAGCGGGAGGGATGAGCAGTTCTTC.